What follows are 20 T cell receptor beta chains derived from one specimen sequenced in a study of blood T cell repertoires in COVID-19. TCRdb keeps only in-frame clones here, not all; method: immunoSEQ multiplex PCR. The data contain just under 150,000 clones, around 83% of them seen just once; the ten biggest clones take up over 2.5%. Sample: peripheral blood. The receptor source for this set is a human donor with acute or convalescent COVID-19. The donor label of this sample is uncertain.

This clone was detected a few times. This chain connects TRBV19 to TRBJ1-2; 7 nucleotides line up with TRBD1. CDR1 is LNHDA, CDR2 SQIVND, per germline (reference sequence). The CDR3 is 14 residues long. V lost 5 bases to trimming and J lost 4 bases; unmatched junction nucleotides: 7. CDR3 sequence reads: CASSLTGSGYGYTF. CDR3 in DNA: TGTGCCAGTAGTTTGACAGGGTCGGGCTATGGCTACACCTTC.

The gene calls are TRBV7-6 and TRBJ2-2; 12 bases are a match to TRBD2. Trimming took 1 base from V and 3 from J; bases not matched to a gene: 3. Germline V gene sequence: CDR1 SGHVS, CDR2 FNYEAQ. The CDR3 runs 17 residues. The CDR3 sequence: CASSLVLAGGDTGELFF. CDR3 DNA sequence: TGTGCCAGCAGCTTAGTACTAGCGGGGGGAGACACCGGGGAGCTGTTTTTT.

DNA for the CDR3: TGTGCCAGCAGCTTCCTAGGGACAGGTCTCGACATTCAGTACTTC. It specifies CASSFLGTGLDIQYF. The chain couples TRBV5-6 to TRBJ2-4, with 8 bases lining up with TRBD1. The ends lost 2 bases at V and 8 bases at J; junction bases unmatched: 9. Germline V CDR1 and CDR2: SGHDT, YYEEEE. There are 15 residues in the CDR3.

This clone was detected only a few times. The chain joins TRBV5-6 to TRBJ1-1; the D is unclear. From germline, CDR1 is SGHDT and CDR2 YYEEEE. With 0 bases removed from V and 5 bases from J, the gap between germline ends came to 8 bases. The CDR3 is 13 amino acids. The CDR3 region has the DNA TGTGCCAGCAGCTTGGTGCCCGGGACTGAAGCTTTCTTT. The encoded protein is CASSLVPGTEAFF.

The chain links TRBV6-6 to TRBJ1-2, with TRBD1 matching 10 bases. The CDR3 is 13 amino acids. Germline lookup yields CDR1 MNHNY and CDR2 SVGAGI (reference sequence). J lost 5 bases, V lost 6 bases, and 3 bases had no gene match. The CDR3 DNA is TGTGCCAGCAGGACAGGGGGCGATTATGGCTACACCTTC. Its protein product is CASRTGGDYGYTF.

The rearrangement links TRBV21-1 to TRBJ2-5; the D segment call TRBD1 is taken from the table without a DNA check. TRBV21-1 is noted as a pseudogene. The CDR3 sequence is 16 residues long. DNA for the CDR3: TGTGCCAGCAGCACGAATCCGACAGGTCGAGGGGAGACCCAGTACTTC. Protein product: CASSTNPTGRGETQYF.

V gene TRBV11-1 combines with J gene TRBJ1-2, with D possibly being TRBD1 (5 bases). CDR3 length equals 14 residues. The V end was cut by 2 bases, the J end by 5 bases, with 12 bases between. Germline V CDR1 and CDR2: SGHAT, FQDESV (reference sequence). CDR3 residues: CASSLFGQGYGYTF. The DNA for the CDR3 is TGTGCCAGCAGCTTATTCGGACAAGGGTATGGCTACACCTTC.

The J gene is TRBJ1-2, the V gene TRBV27; 8 nucleotides line up with TRBD1. This CDR3 has 16 amino acids. Trimming took 5 bases from V and 1 from J; bases not matched to a gene: 9. The germline gives CDR1 MNHEY, CDR2 SMNVEV (reference sequence). The CDR3 DNA reads as TGTGCCAGCAGTCCGGGGACAGGCCGTTATAACTATGGCTACACCTTC. Translating gives CASSPGTGRYNYGYTF.

The chain carries TRBV4-2 and TRBJ1-2; a possible D gene is TRBD1 (5 bases). Germline values: CDR1 LGHNA, CDR2 YNFKEQ. The V end lost 0 bases, the J end lost 6 bases, and 11 bases lay between the germline ends. The CDR3 runs to 14 residues. Here the CDR3 reads CASSQEDKGHGYTF. The CDR3 DNA sequence: TGTGCCAGCAGCCAAGAGGACAAGGGTCATGGCTACACCTTC.

The rearrangement links TRBV2 to TRBJ1-1, with TRBD1 as a possible D gene (5 bases). This CDR3 is 14 amino acids long. V was shortened by 4 bases and J by 2 bases, with 11 bases between the two germline ends. Per the germline V gene, CDR1 is SNHLY and CDR2 is FYNNEI. The CDR3 sequence: CASSGQGSNTEAFF. The CDR3 nucleotides are TGTGCCAGCAGTGGGCAGGGATCCAACACTGAAGCTTTCTTT.

This clone was seen just once. The chain couples TRBV18 to TRBJ1-2; TRBD1 is a possible D gene (6 bases). With 3 bases removed from V and 9 bases from J, the gap between germline ends came to 23 bases. CDR1 is KGHSH, CDR2 LQKENI, per germline. The CDR3 consists of 16 residues. CDR3 protein: CASSPGVAGAAISYTF. The CDR3, as DNA: TGTGCCAGCTCACCGGGAGTGGCAGGGGCCGCGATTAGCTACACCTTC. Full variable domain (rest looked up from reference TRBV18 and TRBJ1-2): NAGVMQNPRHLVRRRGQEARLRCSPMKGHSHVYWYRQLPEEGLKFMVYLQKENIIDESGMPKERFSAEFPKEGPSILRIQQVVRGDSAAYFCASSPGVAGAAISYTFGSGTRLTVV.

J is TRBJ1-1 and V is TRBV7-3; 12 nucleotides match TRBD1. This CDR3 contains 17 residues. The trim removed 4 bases at V and 1 base at J, leaving 7 bases unmatched. CDR1 and CDR2 from the germline V gene are SGHTA and FQGTGA. The CDR3 coding sequence is TGTGCCAGCAGCTCCGGGACAGGGGGCATGGGGAACACTGAAGCTTTCTTT. It specifies CASSSGTGGMGNTEAFF. Full variable domain (outside the CDR3, taken from reference TRBV7-3 and TRBJ1-1): GAGVSQTPSNKVTEKGKYVELRCDPISGHTALYWYRQSLGQGPEFLIYFQGTGAADDSGLPNDRFFAVRPEGSVSTLKIQRTERGDSAVYLCASSSGTGGMGNTEAFFGQGTRLTVV.

The chain couples TRBV19 to TRBJ1-6; 7 bases agree with TRBD1. The germline V gene has CDR1 LNHDA and CDR2 SQIVND (reference sequence). The CDR3 is 15 amino acids. Trimming took 3 bases from V and 10 from J; bases not matched to a gene: 9. CDR3 sequence (DNA): TGTGCCAGTAGTATCGACTCAGGGGGACGATCACCCCTCCACTTT. Its translation is CASSIDSGGRSPLHF.

Here the CDR3 DNA reads TGTGCCAGTAGTATAGACAACGGCGGCTCCTACGAGCAGTACTTC. This sequence encodes CASSIDNGGSYEQYF. The chain combines TRBV19 with TRBJ2-7, with unresolved D. V lost 0 bases, J lost 0 bases, and 9 bases lay in between. This CDR3 is built from 15 residues. The germline gives CDR1 LNHDA, CDR2 SQIVND (reference sequence).

The chain carries TRBV7-9 and TRBJ1-4, with 8 bases that match TRBD1. The CDR3 is 13 residues long. In germline, CDR1 is SEHNR, CDR2 FQNEAQ (reference sequence). J lost 7 bases, V lost 5 bases, and 3 bases had no gene match. This CDR3 is CASSLGTGEKLFF. The CDR3 coding sequence is TGTGCCAGCAGCCTCGGGACAGGTGAAAAACTGTTTTTT.

The chain is built from TRBV7-3 and TRBJ2-5; D possibly corresponds to TRBD2 (7 bases). CDR1 and CDR2 (germline): SGHTA, FQGTGA. Trimming removed 3 bases from V and 7 bases from J, with 12 bases in between. The length of the CDR3 is 13 residues. The chain's CDR3 is CASSFGGLGTQYF. CDR3 DNA sequence: TGTGCCAGCAGCTTCGGGGGGCTCGGGACCCAGTACTTC. Looking up the rest from reference TRBV7-3 and TRBJ2-5 gives the full variable domain: GAGVSQTPSNKVTEKGKYVELRCDPISGHTALYWYRQSLGQGPEFLIYFQGTGAADDSGLPNDRFFAVRPEGSVSTLKIQRTERGDSAVYLCASSFGGLGTQYFGPGTRLLVL.

This chain connects TRBV7-9 to TRBJ2-1, with a weak D call TRBD2 (6 bases). CDR1 and CDR2 (germline): SEHNR, FQNEAQ (reference sequence). There are 17 residues in the CDR3. Deletions cut 1 base from V and 6 bases from J, with 19 bases between. Written as DNA, the CDR3 is TGTGCCAGCAGCTTAGGGCGGGAACGGGACCGTCGCAATGAGCAGTTCTTC. The encoded protein is CASSLGRERDRRNEQFF.

The chain employs TRBV5-1 and TRBJ2-2; TRBD2 is a possible D gene (6 bases). Trimming removed 0 bases from V and 4 bases from J, with 13 bases in between. Germline CDR1 and CDR2: SGHRS and YFSETQ. The CDR3 contains 16 residues. CDR3: CASSLDGRVGTGELFF. Here the CDR3 DNA reads TGCGCCAGCAGCTTGGACGGGAGAGTGGGCACCGGGGAGCTGTTTTTT.

This clone was observed a few times. CDR3 protein: CASSQDRPAGDHLYNEQFF. In nucleotides, the CDR3 is TGCGCCAGCAGCCAAGATCGGCCAGCGGGAGACCACCTTTACAATGAGCAGTTCTTC. The chain links TRBV4-1 to TRBJ2-1; 8 bases are a match to TRBD2. Germline V CDR1 and CDR2: MGHRA, YSYEKL. V was pared by 0 bases and J by 4 bases, with 14 bases of the junction left unmatched. The CDR3 has 19 residues.

This clone was observed a handful of times. The chain employs TRBV24-1 and TRBJ2-1, with 10 bases fitting TRBD2. The V gene end was trimmed by 7 bases and the J gene end by 3 bases; junction bases not matched to a gene: 5. Germline V gives CDR1 KGHDR, CDR2 SFDVKD. This CDR3 spans 15 amino acids. The chain's CDR3 is CATRGASGSYNEQFF. CDR3 nucleotide sequence: TGTGCCACCAGGGGGGCTAGCGGGAGCTACAATGAGCAGTTCTTC.